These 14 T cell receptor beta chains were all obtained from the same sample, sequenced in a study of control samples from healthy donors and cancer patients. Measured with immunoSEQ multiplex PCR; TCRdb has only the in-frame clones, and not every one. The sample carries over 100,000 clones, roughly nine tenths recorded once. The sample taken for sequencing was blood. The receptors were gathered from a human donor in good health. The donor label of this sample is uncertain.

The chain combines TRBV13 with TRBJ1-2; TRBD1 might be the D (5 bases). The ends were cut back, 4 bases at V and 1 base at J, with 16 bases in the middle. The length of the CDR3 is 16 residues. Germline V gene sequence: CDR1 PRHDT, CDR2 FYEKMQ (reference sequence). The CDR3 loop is CASSSTDTKHNYGYTF. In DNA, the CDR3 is TGTGCCAGCAGCTCCACGGACACCAAGCATAACTATGGCTACACCTTC.

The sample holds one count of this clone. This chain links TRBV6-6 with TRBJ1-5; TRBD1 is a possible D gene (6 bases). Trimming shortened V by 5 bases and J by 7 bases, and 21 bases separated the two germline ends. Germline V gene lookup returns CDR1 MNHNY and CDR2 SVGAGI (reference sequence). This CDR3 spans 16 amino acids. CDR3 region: CASSTTPGIGQQPQHF. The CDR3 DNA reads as TGTGCCAGCAGTACCACCCCAGGGATCGGACAGCAGCCCCAGCATTTT.

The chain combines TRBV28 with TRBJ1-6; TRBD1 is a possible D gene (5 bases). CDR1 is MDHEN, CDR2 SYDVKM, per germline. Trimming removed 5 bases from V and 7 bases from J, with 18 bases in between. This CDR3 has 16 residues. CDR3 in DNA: TGTGCCAGCAGTCGTCGTGAGGGGCCTTCGAATTCACCCCTCCACTTT. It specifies CASSRREGPSNSPLHF. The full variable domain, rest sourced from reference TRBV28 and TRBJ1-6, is DVKVTQSSRYLVKRTGEKVFLECVQDMDHENMFWYRQDPGLGLRLIYFSYDVKMKEKGDIPEGYSVSREKKERFSLILESASTNQTSMYLCASSRREGPSNSPLHFGNGTRLTVT.

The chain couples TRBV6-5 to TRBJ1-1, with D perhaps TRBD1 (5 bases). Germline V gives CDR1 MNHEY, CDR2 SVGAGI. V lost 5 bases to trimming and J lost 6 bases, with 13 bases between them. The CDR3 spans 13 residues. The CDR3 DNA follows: TGTGCCAGCAGTAGTACGGTACAGGCTGAAGCTTTCTTT. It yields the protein CASSSTVQAEAFF.

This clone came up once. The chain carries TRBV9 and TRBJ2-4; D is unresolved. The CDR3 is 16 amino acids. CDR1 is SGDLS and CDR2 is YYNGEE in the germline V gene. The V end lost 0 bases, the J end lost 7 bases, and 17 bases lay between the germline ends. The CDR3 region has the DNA TGTGCCAGCAGCGTAGACGCCAACAGTCATATGAACATTCAGTACTTC. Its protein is CASSVDANSHMNIQYF.

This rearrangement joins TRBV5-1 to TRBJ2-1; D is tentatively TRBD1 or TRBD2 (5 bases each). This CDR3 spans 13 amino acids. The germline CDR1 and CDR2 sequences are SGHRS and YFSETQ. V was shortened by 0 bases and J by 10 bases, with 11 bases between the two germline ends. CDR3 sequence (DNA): TGCGCCAGCAGCTTGGGCCCGGGACCCGAGCAGTTCTTC. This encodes CASSLGPGPEQFF.

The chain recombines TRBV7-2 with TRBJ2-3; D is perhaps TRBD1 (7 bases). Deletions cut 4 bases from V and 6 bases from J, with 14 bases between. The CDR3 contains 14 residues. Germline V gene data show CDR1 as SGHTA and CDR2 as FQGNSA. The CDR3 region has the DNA TGTGCCAGCAGCTCGTCAGGGGGGTGGGATACGCAGTATTTT. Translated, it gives CASSSSGGWDTQYF.

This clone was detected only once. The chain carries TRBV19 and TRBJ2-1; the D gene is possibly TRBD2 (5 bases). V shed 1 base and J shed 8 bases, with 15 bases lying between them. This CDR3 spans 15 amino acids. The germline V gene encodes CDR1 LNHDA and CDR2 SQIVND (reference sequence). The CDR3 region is CASSIVGGGFDEQFF. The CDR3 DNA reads TGTGCCAGTAGTATAGTAGGAGGCGGGTTCGATGAGCAGTTCTTC.

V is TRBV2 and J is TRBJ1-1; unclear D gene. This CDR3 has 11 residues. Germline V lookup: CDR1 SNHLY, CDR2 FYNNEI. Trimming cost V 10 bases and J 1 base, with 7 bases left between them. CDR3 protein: CANKGNTEAFF. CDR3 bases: TGTGCCAATAAGGGGAACACTGAAGCTTTCTTT.

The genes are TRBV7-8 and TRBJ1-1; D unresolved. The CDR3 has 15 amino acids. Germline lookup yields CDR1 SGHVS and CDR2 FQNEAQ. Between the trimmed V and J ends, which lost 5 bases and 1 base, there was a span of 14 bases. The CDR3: CASSRPMMENTEAFF. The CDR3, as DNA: TGTGCCAGCAGCCGCCCCATGATGGAGAACACTGAAGCTTTCTTT.

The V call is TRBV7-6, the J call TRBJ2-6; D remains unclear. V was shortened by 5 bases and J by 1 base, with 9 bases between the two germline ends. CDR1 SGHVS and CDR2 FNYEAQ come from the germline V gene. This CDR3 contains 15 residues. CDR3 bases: TGTGCCAGCAGCCTGCAGGTATCTGGGGCCAACGTCCTGACTTTC. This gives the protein CASSLQVSGANVLTF.

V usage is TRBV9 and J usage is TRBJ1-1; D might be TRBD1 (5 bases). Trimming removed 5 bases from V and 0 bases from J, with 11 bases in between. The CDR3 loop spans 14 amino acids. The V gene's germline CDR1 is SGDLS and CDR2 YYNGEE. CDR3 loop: CASRAGTVNTEAFF. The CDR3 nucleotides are TGTGCCAGCAGAGCCGGGACGGTGAACACTGAAGCTTTCTTT. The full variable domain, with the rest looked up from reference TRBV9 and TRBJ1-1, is DSGVTQTPKHLITATGQRVTLRCSPRSGDLSVYWYQQSLDQGLQFLIQYYNGEERAKGNILERFSAQQFPDLHSELNLSSLELGDSALYFCASRAGTVNTEAFFGQGTRLTVV.

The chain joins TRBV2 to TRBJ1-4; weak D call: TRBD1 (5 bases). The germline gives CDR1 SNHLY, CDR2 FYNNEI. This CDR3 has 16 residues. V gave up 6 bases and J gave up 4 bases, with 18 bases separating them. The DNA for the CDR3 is TGTGCCAGCAGGGCTGGGACGGCCGCGGGTAATGAAAAACTGTTTTTT. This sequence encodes CASRAGTAAGNEKLFF. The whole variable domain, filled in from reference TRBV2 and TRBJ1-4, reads EPEVTQTPSHQVTQMGQEVILRCVPISNHLYFYWYRQILGQKVEFLVSFYNNEISEKSEIFDDQFSVERPDGSNFTLKIRSTKLEDSAMYFCASRAGTAAGNEKLFFGSGTQLSVL.

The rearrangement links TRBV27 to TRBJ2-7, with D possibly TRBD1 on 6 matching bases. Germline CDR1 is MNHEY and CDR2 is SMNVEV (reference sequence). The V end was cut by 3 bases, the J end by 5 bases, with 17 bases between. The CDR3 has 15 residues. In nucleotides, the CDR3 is TGTGCCAGCAGTTTCAGTCCAGGGACAACCCACGAGCAGTACTTC. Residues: CASSFSPGTTHEQYF.